What follows is one T cell receptor beta chain and its context. This clone was detected only once. The antigen it recognizes is unknown. No base quality values were provided; no much bigger clone lies one nucleotide off. This specimen comes from a study of blood T cell repertoires in COVID-19 (dated by TCRdb to 2019 to 2021). The study in broad terms: Collaborator samples came from the United States, Italy and Spain and covered acute and convalescent phases of COVID-19. The material from the prospective study consisted of cDNA or gDNA derived from T cells, B-cell-depleted T cells, or PBMCs. Subjects who had been exposed to COVID-19, were actively infected with it, or had recovered from it provided the deeply sampled blood TCRbeta repertoires that made up the dataset. The repertoires were made available in a free public database intended to serve as a resource for research on the immune response to SARS-CoV-2. Samples were obtained from the ongoing ImmuneRACE study (first 160 participants) and from about 1,300 subjects provided by 6 global collaborators. Nearly every sample came with metadata listing a de-identified subject ID, COVID-19 status, age in years and sex. Where HLA class I and class II types were available, the types were taken from metadata supplied by the sample provider, not from assay-based typing.

Results the study describes overall, beyond this receptor: The quantity of clinical and demographic metadata differed by source and by participant and was supplied without curation.

V lost 4 bases and J lost 5 bases, and the count of bases not matched to a germline gene is 8. Based on the germline V gene, the CDR1 and CDR2 sequences are SGDLS and YYNGEE. The CDR3, cysteine through phenylalanine, is 14 amino acids long. Only CDR3 DNA remains: 42 bases, in frame from the first base. TCRbeta CDR3 regions were amplified from genomic DNA using the immunoSEQ Assay, a bias-controlled multiplex PCR. The paper's data handling went like this. The number of nucleated cells in each sample was estimated from the amplification of reference gene primers within the assay. To quantify the absolute abundance of each unique TCRbeta CDR3 rearrangement, sequence reads were collapsed and filtered. Productive Simpson clonality was computed per sample as the square root of Simpson's diversity index over productive rearrangements. TCRdb took over this immuneACCESS table, retaining in-frame rearrangements with V and J assigned. Such tables are incomplete; in checked studies, under half of the missing clones stem from an unresolved V gene, and the remainder is unexplained. V, J and clone size reflect that table, while D and trimming were determined from the DNA. Present in this sample are roughly 150,000 clones, around 88% of which were seen just once. 28% of the sample goes to the ten largest clones.

Collaborating institutions collected whole blood in K2EDTA tubes following their own protocols. For TCRbeta analysis, collaborators shipped samples in one of three forms: frozen whole blood, isolated PBMCs, or DNA extracted from either of those sample types. Sequenced input: peripheral blood. The chain links TRBV9 with TRBJ1-2; the junction holds 7 bases that match TRBD1. The receptor comes from a human donor in a cohort sampled during active COVID-19. The sequenced DNA: TGTGCCAGCAGCCCCTGGACAGGCCAGTATGGCTACACCTTC. Its amino acids are CASSPWTGQYGYTF.